These 11 T cell receptor beta chains originate from one sample sequenced in a study of CD8 T cells in Susac syndrome. Reverse transcription used about 0.5 to 1 ug RNA and random hexamers. TCRdb passed the immunoSEQ multiplex PCR reads through MiXCR, listing each CDR3 protein once. The sample contains over 120,000 distinct CDR3 sequences, approximately 95% of which appear only once. The specimen sequenced was CD4+ T cells from PBMCs. These TCRs come from a human donor with Susac syndrome.

The chain links TRBV20-1 to TRBJ2-5; 13 bases agree with TRBD2. Germline values: CDR1 DFQATT, CDR2 SNEGSKA (reference sequence). V dropped 5 bases and J dropped 5; count of bases not matched to a gene: 8. The CDR3 has 15 amino acids. The CDR3 protein is CSAHGLAGVQETQYF. DNA for the CDR3: TGCAGTGCTCACGGACTAGCGGGAGTGCAGGAGACCCAGTACTTC.

This clonotype has just one count. The chain recombines TRBV7-3 with TRBJ2-1; D gene unclear. Germline CDR1 reads SGHTA; CDR2 reads FQGTGA. The ends were cut back, 1 base at V and 0 bases at J, with 13 bases in the middle. CDR3 length equals 17 residues. The CDR3 DNA reads as TGTGCCAGCAGCTTAATGCCCCCGGGCTACTCCTACAATGAGCAGTTCTTC. It translates to CASSLMPPGYSYNEQFF. Full variable domain (rest looked up from reference TRBV7-3 and TRBJ2-1): GAGVSQTPSNKVTEKGKYVELRCDPISGHTALYWYRQSLGQGPEFLIYFQGTGAADDSGLPNDRFFAVRPEGSVSTLKIQRTERGDSAVYLCASSLMPPGYSYNEQFFGPGTRLTVL.

This chain links TRBV20-1 with TRBJ2-3; 10 positions match TRBD2. J gave up 2 bases and V 3 bases, and 5 bases lay outside the gene matches. The length of the CDR3 is 15 residues. The V gene's germline CDR1 is DFQATT and CDR2 SNEGSKA (reference sequence). The CDR3 DNA follows: TGCAGTGCTAGCCCTAGCGGGGGTATCACAGATACGCAGTATTTT. The encoded protein is CSASPSGGITDTQYF.

Only one count was recorded for this clonotype. The chain links TRBV29-1 to TRBJ2-1; D may be TRBD1 (7 bases). Germline V CDR1 and CDR2: SQVTM, ANQGSEA. Trimming took 5 bases from V and 0 from J, leaving 11 bases between them. The CDR3 covers 14 residues. For the CDR3, the DNA is TGCAGCGTTAGCCAGGGGGGCTCCTACAATGAGCAGTTCTTC. As protein: CSVSQGGSYNEQFF.

The chain has TRBV7-6 and TRBJ2-6; D gene unclear. Looked up from germline, CDR1 is SGHVS and CDR2 is FNYEAQ. V dropped 5 bases and J dropped 0 bases, with 11 bases sitting between them. This CDR3 has 16 amino acids. The CDR3 is CASSREGNSGANVLTF. CDR3 coding DNA: TGTGCCAGCAGCCGAGAAGGAAACTCTGGGGCCAACGTCCTGACTTTC.

The gene calls are TRBV20-1 and TRBJ1-5, with no clear D. From germline, CDR1 is DFQATT and CDR2 SNEGSKA (reference sequence). The V gene lost 5 bases and the J gene lost 3 bases, with 8 bases spanning the gap. This CDR3 is 12 amino acids long. This chain's CDR3 is CSAGKTNQPQHF. CDR3 nucleotide sequence: TGCAGTGCTGGTAAAACCAATCAGCCCCAGCATTTT.

The chain's CDR3 is CSALGLAEETQYF. CDR3 nucleotide sequence: TGCAGTGCTTTGGGACTAGCAGAAGAGACCCAGTACTTC. This rearrangement joins TRBV20-1 to TRBJ2-5, with TRBD2 matching 9 bases. The CDR3 extends over 13 amino acids. Germline V gene data show CDR1 as DFQATT and CDR2 as SNEGSKA (reference sequence). The ends lost 5 bases at V and 3 bases at J; junction bases unmatched: 4.

This chain uses TRBV6-2 or TRBV6-3 with TRBJ2-5; 11 nucleotides align to TRBD2. The germline V gene has CDR1 MNHEY and CDR2 SVGEGT. Trimming at V came to 2 bases and at J to 0 bases, leaving 5 bases not matched to a gene. CDR3 length: 17 residues. CDR3 in amino acids: CASSYGLAGWYQETQYF. The DNA of the CDR3 is TGTGCCAGCAGTTACGGACTAGCGGGCTGGTACCAAGAGACCCAGTACTTC.

The rearrangement joins TRBV9 to TRBJ2-1; 10 bases are shared with TRBD2. CDR3 size: 15 residues. Germline lookup yields CDR1 SGDLS and CDR2 YYNGEE. V lost 0 bases, J lost 6 bases, and 3 bases stayed unmatched. The CDR3 here is CASSVGRLAGNEQFF. The CDR3, as DNA: TGTGCCAGCAGCGTAGGGCGACTAGCGGGCAATGAGCAGTTCTTC. The variable domain in full, with the rest retrieved from reference TRBV9 and TRBJ2-1, is DSGVTQTPKHLITATGQRVTLRCSPRSGDLSVYWYQQSLDQGLQFLIQYYNGEERAKGNILERFSAQQFPDLHSELNLSSLELGDSALYFCASSVGRLAGNEQFFGPGTRLTVL.

The chain links TRBV3-1 to TRBJ2-1, with TRBD2 matching over 11 bases. The V gene end was trimmed by 2 bases and the J gene end by 5 bases; junction bases not matched to a gene: 5. CDR1 and CDR2 from the germline V gene are LGHDT and YNNKEL (reference sequence). The CDR3 is made up of 16 amino acids. Written as DNA, the CDR3 is TGTGCCAGCAGCCAACTGGGACTAGCGGATAACAATGAGCAGTTCTTC. It codes for CASSQLGLADNNEQFF.

This chain uses TRBV13 with TRBJ1-5, with TRBD1 as a possible D gene (6 bases). The V gene lost 4 bases and the J gene lost 6 bases, with 19 bases spanning the gap. Germline V gene lookup returns CDR1 PRHDT and CDR2 FYEKMQ (reference sequence). The CDR3 consists of 16 residues. CDR3 in amino acids: CASSSKGGGTRQPQHF. CDR3 coding DNA: TGTGCCAGCAGCTCAAAAGGAGGGGGGACTCGTCAGCCCCAGCATTTT.